This is a list of T cell receptor beta chains from one sample in a study of T cells in Graves' hyperthyroidism and ophthalmopathy. A single record per CDR3 protein comes from TCRdb applying MiXCR to the multiplex PCR reads. The repertoire includes hundreds of thousands of distinct CDR3 sequences, 14% of them detected once, and 9.5% to 13% sits in the top ten. The material sequenced was blood. These receptors originate from a young woman with Graves' hyperthyroidism. Each CDR3 is given with its conserved first and last residue. Fields, in order: J gene, clone size, V gene, D gene, CDR3 protein, CDR3 DNA. A D gene is named only where the DNA matches it firmly. Clone size is shown for a subset of rows, as once, few, many or a class of expanded clone.

TRBJ2-7 NA TRBV27 TRBD2 CASSLSMGGGKKREQYF TGTGCCAGCAGTTTATCGATGGGGGGAGGGAAAAAACGCGAGCAGTACTTC
TRBJ1-1 NA TRBV19 NA CARSPMGRNTEAFF TGTGCCAGGTCCCCTATGGGCCGGAACACTGAAGCTTTCTTT
TRBJ1-6 many TRBV13 NA CASSLSGTENSPLHF TGTGCCAGCAGCCTTTCCGGGACTGAAAATTCACCCCTCCACTTT
TRBJ1-5 NA TRBV20-1 TRBD1 CSARQGAGGQPQHF TGCAGTGCTAGACAGGGGGCCGGGGGTCAGCCCCAGCATTTT
TRBJ2-5 many TRBV28 NA CASSSGGTGQETQYF TGTGCCAGCAGTTCTGGGGGCACGGGCCAAGAGACCCAGTACTTC
TRBJ1-1 many TRBV2 TRBD1 CASSRYRGGTEAFF TGTGCCAGCAGTCGATACAGGGGAGGCACTGAAGCTTTCTTT
TRBJ2-5 few TRBV14 NA CASSQNGGGTQYF TGTGCCAGCAGCCAAAACGGAGGAGGGACCCAGTACTTC
TRBJ2-1 NA TRBV9 NA CASSVGQATYNEQFF TGTGCCAGCAGCGTAGGGCAGGCAACCTACAATGAGCAGTTCTTC
TRBJ1-2 many TRBV3-1 TRBD1 CASSQAGGDGYTF TGTGCCAGCAGCCAAGCAGGGGGGGATGGCTACACCTTC
TRBJ1-5 many TRBV6-1 NA CASSSLGTDSNQPQHF TGTGCCAGCAGTTCCCTAGGTACAGATAGCAATCAGCCCCAGCATTTT
TRBJ2-5 many TRBV7-9 TRBD2 CASSLAGGSETQYF TGTGCCAGCAGCTTAGCTGGCGGGAGTGAGACCCAGTACTTC
TRBJ1-1 few TRBV20-1 NA CSAEGMGSGTEAFF TGCAGTGCTGAGGGGATGGGAAGCGGCACTGAAGCTTTCTTT
TRBJ2-3 many TRBV3-1 TRBD2 CASSQEILASRTQYF TGTGCCAGCAGCCAAGAAATACTAGCGAGCCGTACGCAGTATTTT
TRBJ2-7 NA TRBV30 TRBD2 CAWSVRPSGVRSYEQYF TGTGCCTGGAGTGTACGGCCTAGCGGGGTACGCTCCTACGAGCAGTACTTC
TRBJ2-7 many TRBV7-2 TRBD1 CASSSDRFYEQYF TGTGCCAGCAGCTCGGACAGGTTCTACGAGCAGTACTTC
TRBJ2-7 many TRBV6-1 NA CASSWGAEGYEQYF TGTGCCAGCAGTTGGGGGGCGGAAGGCTACGAGCAGTACTTC
TRBJ1-2 NA TRBV27 NA CASSLGVSYGYTF TGTGCCAGCAGTCTGGGTGTTAGCTATGGCTACACCTTC
TRBJ2-3 few TRBV20-1 TRBD2 CSAEVREGPRDTQYF TGCAGTGCTGAGGTGCGGGAGGGCCCTCGAGATACGCAGTATTTT
TRBJ2-7 few TRBV20-1 TRBD2 CSADTTSRFREDPDEQYF TGCAGTGCGGATACAACTAGCAGGTTTCGGGAGGACCCGGACGAGCAGTACTTC
TRBJ1-1 many TRBV12-3/TRBV12-4 NA CASSLRGGLAEAFF TGTGCCAGCAGTTTACGAGGGGGGCTTGCTGAAGCTTTCTTT
TRBJ2-5 NA TRBV4-1 TRBD1 CASSRIPDRAGTQYF TGCGCCAGCAGCCGCATCCCTGACAGGGCCGGGACCCAGTACTTC
TRBJ2-5 many TRBV5-1 TRBD2 CASSLAGTTKETQYF TGCGCCAGCAGCTTGGCCGGGACTACGAAGGAGACCCAGTACTTC
TRBJ2-7 many TRBV10-3 NA CAISESGRYEQYF TGTGCCATCAGTGAGTCAGGGCGGTACGAGCAGTACTTC
TRBJ2-5 NA TRBV4-2 NA CASSHLMGRGGETQYF TGTGCCAGCAGCCACCTCATGGGCCGGGGCGGAGAGACCCAGTACTTC
TRBJ2-5 many TRBV11-2 NA CASSPHRKPGELQYF TGTGCCAGCAGCCCCCACCGAAAGCCGGGGGAGCTCCAGTACTTC
TRBJ2-3 many TRBV18 NA CASSPRTDTQYF TGTGCCAGCAGCCCCCGCACAGATACGCAGTATTTT
TRBJ1-2 few TRBV4-1 NA CASSQGQNSGYTF TGCGCCAGCAGCCAAGGGCAGAACTCCGGCTACACCTTC
TRBJ2-3 NA TRBV19 NA CASSIAGVSDTQYF TGTGCCAGTAGTATAGCAGGGGTTTCGGATACGCAGTATTTT
TRBJ2-1 few TRBV19 NA CASSIVHRSEQFF TGTGCCAGTAGTATAGTTCACCGTTCGGAGCAGTTCTTC
TRBJ1-4 NA TRBV12-3/TRBV12-4 TRBD1 CASSGETGGSEKLFF TGTGCCAGCAGTGGTGAGACAGGGGGCTCTGAAAAACTGTTTTTT
TRBJ2-7 few TRBV7-6 NA CASSLGGATSHEQYF TGTGCCAGCAGCTTAGGGGGGGCCACCTCCCACGAGCAGTACTTC